This entry lists 19 T cell receptor beta chains sequenced from one sample in a study of blood T cell repertoires in COVID-19. Method: immunoSEQ multiplex PCR; TCRdb's copy keeps in-frame clones and lacks some. The sample includes 96,000 or so clones, roughly 90% seen only once; the top ten take around 4%. Sequenced input: peripheral blood. The receptors shown here come from a human donor with COVID-19, enrolled during active disease. The donor label of this sample is uncertain.

The rearrangement joins TRBV2 to TRBJ1-2; D remains ambiguous. Germline lookup yields CDR1 SNHLY and CDR2 FYNNEI. With 6 bases removed from V and 4 bases from J, the gap between germline ends came to 15 bases. The CDR3 extends over 14 amino acids. In DNA, the CDR3 is TGTGCCAGCAGGGGCGTCCGAGGAGGCTATGGCTACACCTTC. Amino acid sequence: CASRGVRGGYGYTF.

V usage is TRBV19 and J usage is TRBJ1-4; TRBD1 is a possible D gene (6 bases). Trimming pared 5 bases from V and 8 bases from J, leaving 12 bases between. The CDR3 has 13 amino acids. Germline V CDR1 and CDR2: LNHDA, SQIVND (reference sequence). CDR3 bases: TGTGCCAGTAGTCCGTCAGGGGTAGAAAAACTGTTTTTT. Amino acid sequence: CASSPSGVEKLFF.

The chain employs TRBV3-1 (or the pseudogene TRBV3-2) and TRBJ1-5; D is unclear. This CDR3 comprises 16 residues. Germline V gene sequence: CDR1 LGHDT, CDR2 YNNKEL (reference sequence). V was cut by 4 bases and J by 7 bases, with 20 bases left in between. CDR3 DNA sequence: TGTGCCAGCAGCCCCACCCTGGGCCGTCGGCACCAGCCCCAGCATTTT. Translated, it gives CASSPTLGRRHQPQHF.

The chain is built from TRBV15 and TRBJ1-5; D remains unclear. This CDR3 has 14 amino acids. CDR1 and CDR2 from the germline V gene are LNHNV and YYDKDF (reference sequence). Trimming cost V 0 bases and J 6 bases, with 9 bases left between them. The CDR3 region is CATSRELEVQPQHF. In DNA, the CDR3 is TGTGCCACCAGCAGAGAGCTAGAGGTTCAGCCCCAGCATTTT.

V is TRBV20-1 and J is TRBJ1-2; D unclear. V shed 3 bases and J shed 9 bases, with 11 bases lying between them. The germline gives CDR1 DFQATT, CDR2 SNEGSKA (reference sequence). This CDR3 has 11 amino acids. CDR3 amino acids: CSASWSGSYTF. Here the CDR3 DNA reads TGCAGTGCTAGTTGGTCAGGAAGCTACACCTTC.

This sequence joins TRBV18 and TRBJ1-4; 7 positions match TRBD1. Germline lookup yields CDR1 KGHSH and CDR2 LQKENI. The V and J ends lost 1 base and 6 bases, in that order; junction bases with no gene match: 5. This CDR3 has 15 amino acids. The CDR3 bases are TGTGCCAGCTCACCACAGGGGGCCTCTGATGAAAAACTGTTTTTT. It is translated as CASSPQGASDEKLFF.

Written as DNA, the CDR3 is TGTGCCAGCAGCCAAGACCTAGCGGTAAACCCCTTTGAGCAGTTCTTC. Protein: CASSQDLAVNPFEQFF. V gene TRBV3-1 (or the pseudogene TRBV3-2) combines with J gene TRBJ2-1; TRBD2 matches at 7 bases. The ends lost 0 bases at V and 9 bases at J; junction bases unmatched: 11. Germline loops: CDR1 LGHDT, CDR2 YNNKEL (reference sequence). There are 16 residues in the CDR3.

V usage is TRBV27 and J usage is TRBJ1-2; D not resolved. From germline, CDR1 is MNHEY and CDR2 SMNVEV (reference sequence). This CDR3 is built from 13 residues. The V gene lost 4 bases and the J gene lost 6 bases, with 12 bases spanning the gap. CDR3 DNA sequence: TGTGCCAGCAGTTCCGGCCAGAGGAATGGCTACACCTTC. This gives the protein CASSSGQRNGYTF.

The genes are TRBV3-1 (or the pseudogene TRBV3-2) and TRBJ1-1, with 7 bases fitting TRBD1. V dropped 0 bases and J dropped 1; count of bases not matched to a gene: 8. Germline V gene lookup returns CDR1 LGHDT and CDR2 YNNKEL (reference sequence). The CDR3 runs 17 residues. CDR3 sequence: CASSQDTGQASNTEAFF. DNA of the CDR3: TGTGCCAGCAGCCAAGATACAGGACAGGCTTCGAACACTGAAGCTTTCTTT.

This clone was detected a few times. This chain uses TRBV6-2 or TRBV6-3 with TRBJ1-2; TRBD1 might be the D (6 bases). This CDR3 has 14 residues. Between the trimmed V and J ends, which lost 1 base and 7 bases, there was a span of 13 bases. CDR1 and CDR2 from the germline V gene are MNHEY and SVGEGT. CDR3 amino acids: CASSYYREGSGYTF. In DNA form, the CDR3 reads TGTGCCAGCAGTTACTACAGGGAGGGTTCTGGCTACACCTTC.

The chain combines TRBV6-6 with TRBJ2-7, with D possibly matching TRBD2 (5 bases). This CDR3 contains 15 residues. Germline V lookup: CDR1 MNHNY, CDR2 SVGAGI (reference sequence). V was trimmed by 5 bases and J by 3 bases, leaving 17 bases between them. CDR3 nucleotide sequence: TGTGCCAGCAGTAAAGGACGGAACGAGGGCTACGAGCAGTACTTC. Its protein is CASSKGRNEGYEQYF.

CDR3 in DNA: TGTGCCAGCAGCGCCTACAGGGGCCAAGAGACCCAGTACTTC. Protein: CASSAYRGQETQYF. V usage is TRBV5-5 and J usage is TRBJ2-5; 7 nucleotides align to TRBD1. With 4 bases clipped from V and 1 base from J, the junction kept 4 bases outside the gene matches. CDR1 is SGHKS, CDR2 YYEKEE, per germline (reference sequence). CDR3 length equals 14 residues.

The chain employs TRBV27 and TRBJ1-5, with D maybe TRBD1 (5 bases). Deletions cut 10 bases from V and 6 bases from J, with 19 bases between. Germline CDR1 MNHEY, CDR2 SMNVEV (reference sequence). The CDR3 loop spans 14 amino acids. CDR3 residues: CATRKGQGGQPQHF. The CDR3 DNA reads TGTGCCACCCGCAAGGGCCAGGGTGGTCAGCCCCAGCATTTT.

The chain carries TRBV27 and TRBJ1-5; the D is unclear. CDR1 MNHEY and CDR2 SMNVEV come from the germline V gene (reference sequence). Trimming removed 6 bases at V and 2 bases at J, with 14 bases between. There are 15 residues in the CDR3. The CDR3 nucleotides are TGTGCCAGCAGCTCCCAGCCTGGAGGCAATCAGCCCCAGCATTTT. Protein sequence: CASSSQPGGNQPQHF.

The chain links TRBV6-1 to TRBJ1-6; a weak D match, TRBD1 (5 bases). V lost 1 base and J lost 9, with 10 bases in between. Germline CDR1 MNHNS, CDR2 SASEGT. CDR3 size: 14 residues. The chain's CDR3 is CASSEGGVGSPLHF. The DNA for the CDR3 is TGTGCCAGCAGTGAAGGGGGGGTAGGTTCACCCCTCCACTTT.

This rearrangement joins TRBV6-4 to TRBJ1-2, with TRBD1 matching 10 bases. The CDR3 has 14 residues. With 5 bases clipped from V and 3 bases from J, the junction kept 3 bases outside the gene matches. Germline CDR1 MRHNA, CDR2 SNTAGT. This chain's CDR3 is CASSSGQGDYGYTF. The CDR3, as DNA: TGTGCCAGCAGTTCCGGACAGGGGGACTATGGCTACACCTTC.

Only one count was recorded for this clone. This chain joins TRBV2 and TRBJ2-2; 7 positions match TRBD1. Germline V CDR1 and CDR2: SNHLY, FYNNEI. The CDR3 runs 16 residues. V was pared by 6 bases and J by 5 bases, with 12 bases of the junction left unmatched. The CDR3 DNA reads TGTGCCAGCAGAGCCGGGACAGCCCGAGGAACCGGGGAGCTGTTTTTT. It specifies CASRAGTARGTGELFF.

A word on this clone: This sample also contains other DNA sequences that code for the same CDR3. For the CDR3, the DNA is TGTGCCAGCAGCCAAAACGCCCAGGGAAACACCATATATTTT. It translates to CASSQNAQGNTIYF. The rearrangement uses TRBV14 and TRBJ1-3; D not certain. The V gene lost 2 bases and the J gene lost 4 bases, with 9 bases spanning the gap. The CDR3 runs to 14 residues. CDR1 and CDR2 from the germline V gene are SGHDN and FVKESK.

This rearrangement joins TRBV6-1 to TRBJ1-4; no clear D gene. The V gene's germline CDR1 is MNHNS and CDR2 SASEGT. Trimming removed 3 bases from V and 0 bases from J, with 8 bases in between. The CDR3 totals 15 residues. The CDR3 coding sequence is TGTGCCAGCAGTGATGACACCTCAACTAATGAAAAACTGTTTTTT. It is translated as CASSDDTSTNEKLFF.